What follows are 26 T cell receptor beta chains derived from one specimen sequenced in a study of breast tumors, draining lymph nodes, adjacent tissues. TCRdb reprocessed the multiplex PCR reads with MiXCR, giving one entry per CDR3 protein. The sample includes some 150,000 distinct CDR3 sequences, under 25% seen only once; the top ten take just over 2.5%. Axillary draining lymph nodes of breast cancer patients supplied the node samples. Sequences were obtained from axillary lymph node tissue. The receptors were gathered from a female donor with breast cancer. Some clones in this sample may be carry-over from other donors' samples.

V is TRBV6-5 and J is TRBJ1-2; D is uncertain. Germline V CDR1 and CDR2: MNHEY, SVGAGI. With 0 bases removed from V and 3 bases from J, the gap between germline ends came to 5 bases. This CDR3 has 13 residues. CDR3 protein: CASSYSTDYGYTF. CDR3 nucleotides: TGTGCCAGCAGTTACTCGACGGACTATGGCTACACCTTC.

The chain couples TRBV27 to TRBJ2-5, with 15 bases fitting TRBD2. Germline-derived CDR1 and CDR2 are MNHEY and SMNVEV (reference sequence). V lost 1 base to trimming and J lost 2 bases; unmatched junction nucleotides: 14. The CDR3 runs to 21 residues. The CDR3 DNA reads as TGTGCCAGCAGTTTATACCCCCGGACTAGCGGGAGGGAGAGGAGACAAGAGACCCAGTACTTC. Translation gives CASSLYPRTSGRERRQETQYF.

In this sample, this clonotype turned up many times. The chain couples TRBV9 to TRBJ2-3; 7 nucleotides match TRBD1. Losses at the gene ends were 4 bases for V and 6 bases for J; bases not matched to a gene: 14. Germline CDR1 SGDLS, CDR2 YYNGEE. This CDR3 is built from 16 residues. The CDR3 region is CASSITGVFGSDTQYF. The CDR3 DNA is TGTGCCAGCAGCATCACAGGGGTTTTTGGATCCGATACGCAGTATTTT.

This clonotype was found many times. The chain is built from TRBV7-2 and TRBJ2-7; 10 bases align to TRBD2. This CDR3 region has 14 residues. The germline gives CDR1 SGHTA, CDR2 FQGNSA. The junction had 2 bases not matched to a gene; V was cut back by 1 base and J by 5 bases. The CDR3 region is CASSLVLAGNEQYF. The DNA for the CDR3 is TGTGCCAGCAGCTTAGTACTAGCGGGAAACGAGCAGTACTTC.

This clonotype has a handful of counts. CDR3 bases: TGTGCCAGCAGTCTAAGGGGAATTGGTACCTACGAGCAGTACTTC. Translation: CASSLRGIGTYEQYF. The chain has TRBV28 and TRBJ2-7; tentative D call: TRBD1 (5 bases). CDR3 length: 15 residues. The germline V gene encodes CDR1 MDHEN and CDR2 SYDVKM. Deletions cut 5 bases from V and 2 bases from J, with 16 bases between.

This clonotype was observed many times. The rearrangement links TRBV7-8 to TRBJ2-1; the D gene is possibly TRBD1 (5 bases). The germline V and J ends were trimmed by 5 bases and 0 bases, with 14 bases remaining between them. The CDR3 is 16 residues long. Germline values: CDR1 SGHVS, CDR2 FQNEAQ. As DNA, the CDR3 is TGTGCCAGCAGCACACGATTGACAGCCTCCTACAATGAGCAGTTCTTC. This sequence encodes CASSTRLTASYNEQFF.

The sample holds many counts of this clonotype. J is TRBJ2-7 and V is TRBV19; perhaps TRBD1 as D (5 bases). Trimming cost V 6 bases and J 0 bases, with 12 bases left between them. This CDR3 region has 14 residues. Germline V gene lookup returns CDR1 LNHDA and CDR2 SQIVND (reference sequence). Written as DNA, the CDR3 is TGTGCCAGTAGGAGGACACATCCCTCCTACGAGCAGTACTTC. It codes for CASRRTHPSYEQYF. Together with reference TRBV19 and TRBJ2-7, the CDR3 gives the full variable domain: DGGITQSPKYLFRKEGQNVTLSCEQNLNHDAMYWYRQDPGQGLRLIYYSQIVNDFQKGDIAEGYSVSREKKESFPLTVTSAQKNPTAFYLCASRRTHPSYEQYFGPGTRLTVT.

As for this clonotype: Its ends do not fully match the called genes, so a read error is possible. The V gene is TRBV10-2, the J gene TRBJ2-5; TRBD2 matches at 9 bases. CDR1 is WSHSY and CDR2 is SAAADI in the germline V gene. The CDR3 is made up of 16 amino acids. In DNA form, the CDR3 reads TGCACCAGCAGGGGCCTACTAGCGGGTATCCAAGAGACCCAGTACTTC. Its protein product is CTSRGLLAGIQETQYF.

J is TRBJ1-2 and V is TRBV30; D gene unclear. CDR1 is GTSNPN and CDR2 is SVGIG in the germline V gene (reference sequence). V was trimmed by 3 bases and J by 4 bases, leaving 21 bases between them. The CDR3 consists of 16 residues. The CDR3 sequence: CAWRLPARVTSYGYTF. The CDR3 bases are TGTGCCTGGAGGCTCCCTGCAAGGGTGACTAGCTATGGCTACACCTTC. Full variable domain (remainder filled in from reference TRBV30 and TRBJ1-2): SQTIHQWPATLVQPVGSPLSLECTVEGTSNPNLYWYRQAAGRGLQLLFYSVGIGQISSEVPQNLSASRPQDRQFILSSKKLLLSDSGFYLCAWRLPARVTSYGYTFGSGTRLTVV.

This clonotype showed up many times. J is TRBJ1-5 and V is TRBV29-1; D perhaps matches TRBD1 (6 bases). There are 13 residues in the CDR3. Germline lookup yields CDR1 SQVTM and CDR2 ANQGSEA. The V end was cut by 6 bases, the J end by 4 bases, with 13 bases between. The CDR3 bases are TGCAGCGTCTTACAGGGTTCAAATCAGCCCCAGCATTTT. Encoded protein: CSVLQGSNQPQHF.

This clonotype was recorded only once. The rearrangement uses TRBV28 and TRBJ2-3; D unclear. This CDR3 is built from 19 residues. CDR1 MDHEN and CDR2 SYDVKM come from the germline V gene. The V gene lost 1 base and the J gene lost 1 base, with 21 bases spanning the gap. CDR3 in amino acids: CASSLFRAKPHFGTDTQYF. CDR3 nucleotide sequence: TGTGCCAGCAGTTTATTTCGAGCAAAGCCCCATTTTGGCACAGATACGCAGTATTTT.

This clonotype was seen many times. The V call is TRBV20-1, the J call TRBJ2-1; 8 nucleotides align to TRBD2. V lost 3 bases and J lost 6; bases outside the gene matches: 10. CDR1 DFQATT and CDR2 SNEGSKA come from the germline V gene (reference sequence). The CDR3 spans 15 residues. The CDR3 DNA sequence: TGCAGTGCTAGTAGCGGGACTAGTATAACCAATGAGCAGTTCTTC. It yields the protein CSASSGTSITNEQFF.

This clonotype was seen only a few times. The CDR3 DNA sequence: TGTGCCAGCAGTTCCCGCCTTCCGTTCCAAGAGACCCAGTACTTC. Its translation: CASSSRLPFQETQYF. The chain combines TRBV12-3 or TRBV12-4 with TRBJ2-5; D is undetermined. The CDR3 spans 15 residues. With 4 bases removed from V and 1 base from J, the gap between germline ends came to 13 bases.

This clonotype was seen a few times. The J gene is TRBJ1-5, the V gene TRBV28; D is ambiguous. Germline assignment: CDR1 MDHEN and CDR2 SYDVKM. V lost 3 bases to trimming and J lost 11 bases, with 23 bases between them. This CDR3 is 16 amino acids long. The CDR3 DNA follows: TGTGCCAGCAGTTTGTGGGCACCGGGCGGAGCAAAATCCCAGCATTTT. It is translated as CASSLWAPGGAKSQHF.

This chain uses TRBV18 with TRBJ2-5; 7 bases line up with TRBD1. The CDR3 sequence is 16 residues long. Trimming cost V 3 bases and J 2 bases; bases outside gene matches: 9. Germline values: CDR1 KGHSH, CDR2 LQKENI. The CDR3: CASSPLTQGQQETQYF. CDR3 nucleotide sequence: TGTGCCAGCTCACCCTTGACACAGGGGCAACAAGAGACCCAGTACTTC.

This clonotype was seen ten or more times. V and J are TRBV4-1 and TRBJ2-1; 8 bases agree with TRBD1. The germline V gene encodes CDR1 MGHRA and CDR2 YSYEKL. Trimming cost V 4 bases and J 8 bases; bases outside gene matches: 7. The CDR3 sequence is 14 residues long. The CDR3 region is CASSPRAQGDEQFF. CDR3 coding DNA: TGCGCCAGCAGCCCACGGGCACAGGGGGATGAGCAGTTCTTC.

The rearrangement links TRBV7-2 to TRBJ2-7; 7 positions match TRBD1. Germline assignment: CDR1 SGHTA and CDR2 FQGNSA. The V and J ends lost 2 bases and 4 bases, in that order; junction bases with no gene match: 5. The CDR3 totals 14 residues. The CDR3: CASSLRGGGYEQYF. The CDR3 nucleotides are TGTGCCAGCAGCTTAAGAGGGGGCGGTTACGAGCAGTACTTC.

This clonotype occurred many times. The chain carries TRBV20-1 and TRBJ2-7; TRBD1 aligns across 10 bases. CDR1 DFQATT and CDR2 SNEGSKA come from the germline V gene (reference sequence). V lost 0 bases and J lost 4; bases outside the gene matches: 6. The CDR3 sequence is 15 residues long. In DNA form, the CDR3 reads TGCAGTGCTAGAGATTTGACAGGGGGCGGGTACGAGCAGTACTTC. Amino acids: CSARDLTGGGYEQYF.

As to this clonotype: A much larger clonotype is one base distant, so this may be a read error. The CDR3 region is CASSSADYVQYF. CDR3 DNA sequence: TGTGCCAGCAGCTCCGCCGACTACGTGCAGTACTTC. The J gene is TRBJ2-7, the V gene TRBV11-3, with D possibly matching TRBD2 (5 bases). The CDR3 has 12 residues. Per the germline V gene, CDR1 is SGHNT and CDR2 is YENEEA.

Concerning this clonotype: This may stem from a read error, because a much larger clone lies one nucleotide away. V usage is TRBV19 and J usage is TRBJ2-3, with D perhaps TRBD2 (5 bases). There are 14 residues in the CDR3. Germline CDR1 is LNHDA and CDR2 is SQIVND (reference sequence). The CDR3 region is CVSNAGAPSDTQYF. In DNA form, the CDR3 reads TGTGTCAGTAACGCGGGTGCACCCTCAGATACGCAGTATTTT.

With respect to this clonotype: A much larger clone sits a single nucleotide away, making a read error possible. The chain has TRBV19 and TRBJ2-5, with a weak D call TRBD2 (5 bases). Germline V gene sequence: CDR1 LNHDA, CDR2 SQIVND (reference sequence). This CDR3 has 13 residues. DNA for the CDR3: TGTGCCAATAGTTCGAGGGCTGGGGAGACCCAGTACTTC. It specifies CANSSRAGETQYF. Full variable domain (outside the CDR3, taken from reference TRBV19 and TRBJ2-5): DGGITQSPKYLFRKEGQNVTLSCEQNLNHDAMYWYRQDPGQGLRLIYYSQIVNDFQKGDIAEGYSVSREKKESFPLTVTSAQKNPTAFYLCANSSRAGETQYFGPGTRLLVL.

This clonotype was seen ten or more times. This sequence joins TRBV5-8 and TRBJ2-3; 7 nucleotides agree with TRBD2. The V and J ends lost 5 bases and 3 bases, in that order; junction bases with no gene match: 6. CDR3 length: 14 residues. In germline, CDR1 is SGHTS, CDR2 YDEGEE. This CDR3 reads CASRGEGLTDTQYF. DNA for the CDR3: TGTGCCAGCAGGGGGGAGGGCCTGACAGATACGCAGTATTTT.

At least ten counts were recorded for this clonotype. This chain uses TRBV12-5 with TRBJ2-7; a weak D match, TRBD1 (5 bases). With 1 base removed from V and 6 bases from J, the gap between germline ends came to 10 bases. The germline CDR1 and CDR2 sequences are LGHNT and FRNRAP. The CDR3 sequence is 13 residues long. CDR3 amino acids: CASGLDPGFEQYF. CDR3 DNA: TGTGCTAGTGGTTTGGACCCAGGGTTCGAGCAGTACTTC.

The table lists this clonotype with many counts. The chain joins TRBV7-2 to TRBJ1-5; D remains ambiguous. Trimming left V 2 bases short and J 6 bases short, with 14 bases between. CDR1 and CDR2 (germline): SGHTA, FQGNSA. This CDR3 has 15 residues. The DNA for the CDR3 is TGTGCCAGCAGCTTATACCACACTTTCAGTCAGCCCCAGCATTTT. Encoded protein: CASSLYHTFSQPQHF.

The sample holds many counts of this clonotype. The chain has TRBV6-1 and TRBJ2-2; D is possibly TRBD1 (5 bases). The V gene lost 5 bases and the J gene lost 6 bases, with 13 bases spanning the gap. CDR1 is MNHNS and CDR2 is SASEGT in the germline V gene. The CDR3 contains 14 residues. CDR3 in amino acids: CASSQLTASGELFF. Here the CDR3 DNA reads TGTGCCAGCAGTCAACTGACAGCCTCCGGGGAGCTGTTTTTT.

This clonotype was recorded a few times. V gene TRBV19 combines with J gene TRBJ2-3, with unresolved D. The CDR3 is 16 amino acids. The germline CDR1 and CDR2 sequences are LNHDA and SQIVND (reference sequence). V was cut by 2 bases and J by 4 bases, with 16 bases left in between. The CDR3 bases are TGTGCCAGTAGTATAAATTCGAAGGGTCCACCAGATACGCAGTATTTT. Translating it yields CASSINSKGPPDTQYF.